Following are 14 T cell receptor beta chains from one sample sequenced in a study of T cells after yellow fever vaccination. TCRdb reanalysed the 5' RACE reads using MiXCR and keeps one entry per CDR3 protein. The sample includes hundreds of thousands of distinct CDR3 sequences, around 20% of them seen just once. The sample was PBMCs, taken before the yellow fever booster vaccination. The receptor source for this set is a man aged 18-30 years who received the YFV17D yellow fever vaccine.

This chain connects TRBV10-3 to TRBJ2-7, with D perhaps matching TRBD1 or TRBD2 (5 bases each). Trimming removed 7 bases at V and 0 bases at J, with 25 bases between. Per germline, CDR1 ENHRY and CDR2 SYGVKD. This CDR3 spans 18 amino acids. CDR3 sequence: CAIIPESAVRDASYEQYV. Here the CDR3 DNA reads TGTGCCATCATCCCCGAGAGCGCCGTCCGGGACGCCTCCTACGAGCAGTACGTC.

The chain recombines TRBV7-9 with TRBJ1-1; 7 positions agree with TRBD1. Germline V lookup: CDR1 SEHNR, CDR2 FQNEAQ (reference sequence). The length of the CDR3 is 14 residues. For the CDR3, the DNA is TGTGCAACCACCCCGGACAGGCTGAACACTGAAGCTTTCTTT. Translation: CATTPDRLNTEAFF.

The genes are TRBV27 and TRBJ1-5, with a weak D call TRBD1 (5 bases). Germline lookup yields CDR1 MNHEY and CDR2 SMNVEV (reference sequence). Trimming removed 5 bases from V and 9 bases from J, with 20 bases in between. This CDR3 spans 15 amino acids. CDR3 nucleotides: TGTGCCAGCAGTCAACTCCGGGACCCAAGCCGGCCCCAGCATTTT. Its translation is CASSQLRDPSRPQHF.

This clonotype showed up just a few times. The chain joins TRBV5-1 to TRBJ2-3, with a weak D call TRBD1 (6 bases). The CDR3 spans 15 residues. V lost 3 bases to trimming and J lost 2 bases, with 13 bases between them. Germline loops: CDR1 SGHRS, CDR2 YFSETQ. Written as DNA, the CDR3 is TGCGCCAGCAGCTCTTTCGGGACATACACAGATACGCAGTATTTT. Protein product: CASSSFGTYTDTQYF.

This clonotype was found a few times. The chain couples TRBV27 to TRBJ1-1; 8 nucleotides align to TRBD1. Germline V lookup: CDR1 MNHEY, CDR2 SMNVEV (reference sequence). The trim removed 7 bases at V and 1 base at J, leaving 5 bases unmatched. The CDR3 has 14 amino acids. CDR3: CASNIQGANTEAFF. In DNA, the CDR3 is TGTGCCAGCAATATCCAGGGGGCGAACACTGAAGCTTTCTTT.

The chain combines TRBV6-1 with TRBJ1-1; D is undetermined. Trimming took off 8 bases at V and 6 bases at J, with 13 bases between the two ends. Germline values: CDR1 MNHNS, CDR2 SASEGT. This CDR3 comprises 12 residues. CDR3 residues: CASSVSMSEAFF. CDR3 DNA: TGTGCCAGCTCGGTATCCATGTCTGAAGCTTTCTTT.

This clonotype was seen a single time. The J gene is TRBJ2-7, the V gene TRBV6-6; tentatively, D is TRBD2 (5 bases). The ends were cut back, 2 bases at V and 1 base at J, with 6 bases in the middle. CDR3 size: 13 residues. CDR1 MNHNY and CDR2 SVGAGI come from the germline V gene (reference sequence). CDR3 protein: CASSYGGSYEQYV. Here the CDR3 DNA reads TGTGCCAGCAGTTACGGAGGATCCTACGAGCAGTACGTC.

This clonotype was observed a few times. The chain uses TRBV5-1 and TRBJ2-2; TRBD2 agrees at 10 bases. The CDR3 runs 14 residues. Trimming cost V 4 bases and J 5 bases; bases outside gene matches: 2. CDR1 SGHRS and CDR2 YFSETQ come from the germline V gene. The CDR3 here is CASSSGGATGELFF. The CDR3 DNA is TGCGCCAGCAGCAGCGGGGGGGCAACCGGGGAGCTGTTTTTT.

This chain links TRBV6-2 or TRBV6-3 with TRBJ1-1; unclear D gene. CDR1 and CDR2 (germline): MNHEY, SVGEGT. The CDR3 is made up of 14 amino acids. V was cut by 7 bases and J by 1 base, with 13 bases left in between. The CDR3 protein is CASKALRWNTEAFF. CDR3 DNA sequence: TGTGCCAGCAAGGCTCTTAGGTGGAACACTGAAGCTTTCTTT.

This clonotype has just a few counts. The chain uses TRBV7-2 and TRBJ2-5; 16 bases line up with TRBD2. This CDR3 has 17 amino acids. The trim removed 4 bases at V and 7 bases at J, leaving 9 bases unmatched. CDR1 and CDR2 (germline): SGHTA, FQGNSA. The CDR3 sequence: CASSSPGTSGGARTQYF. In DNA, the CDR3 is TGTGCCAGCAGCTCTCCCGGGACTAGCGGGGGGGCTAGGACCCAGTACTTC.

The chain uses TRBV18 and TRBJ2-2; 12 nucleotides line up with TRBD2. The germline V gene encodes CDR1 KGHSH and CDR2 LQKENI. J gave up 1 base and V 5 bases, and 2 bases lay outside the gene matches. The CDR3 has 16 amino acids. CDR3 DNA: TGTGCCAGCTCATCGGGACTAGCGGGGAACACCGGGGAGCTGTTTTTT. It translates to CASSSGLAGNTGELFF.

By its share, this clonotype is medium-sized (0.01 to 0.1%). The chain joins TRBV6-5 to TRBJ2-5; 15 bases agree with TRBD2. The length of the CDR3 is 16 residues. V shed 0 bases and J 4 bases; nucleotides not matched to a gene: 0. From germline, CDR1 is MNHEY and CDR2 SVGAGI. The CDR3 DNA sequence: TGTGCCAGCAGTTACTCGGGACTAGCGGGGGGAGAGACCCAGTACTTC. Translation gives CASSYSGLAGGETQYF.

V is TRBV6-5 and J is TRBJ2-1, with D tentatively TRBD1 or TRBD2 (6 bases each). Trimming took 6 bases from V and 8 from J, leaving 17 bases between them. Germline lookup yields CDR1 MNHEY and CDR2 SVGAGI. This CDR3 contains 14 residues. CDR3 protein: CASRPMLGGYEQFF. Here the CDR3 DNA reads TGTGCCAGCAGACCCATGCTAGGGGGGTATGAGCAGTTCTTC.

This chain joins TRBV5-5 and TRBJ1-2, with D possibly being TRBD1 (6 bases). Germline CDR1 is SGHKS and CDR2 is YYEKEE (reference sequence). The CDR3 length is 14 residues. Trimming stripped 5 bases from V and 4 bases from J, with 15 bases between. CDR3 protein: CASRAVTGIYGYTF. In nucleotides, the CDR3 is TGTGCCAGCAGGGCGGTAACAGGGATCTATGGCTACACCTTC.